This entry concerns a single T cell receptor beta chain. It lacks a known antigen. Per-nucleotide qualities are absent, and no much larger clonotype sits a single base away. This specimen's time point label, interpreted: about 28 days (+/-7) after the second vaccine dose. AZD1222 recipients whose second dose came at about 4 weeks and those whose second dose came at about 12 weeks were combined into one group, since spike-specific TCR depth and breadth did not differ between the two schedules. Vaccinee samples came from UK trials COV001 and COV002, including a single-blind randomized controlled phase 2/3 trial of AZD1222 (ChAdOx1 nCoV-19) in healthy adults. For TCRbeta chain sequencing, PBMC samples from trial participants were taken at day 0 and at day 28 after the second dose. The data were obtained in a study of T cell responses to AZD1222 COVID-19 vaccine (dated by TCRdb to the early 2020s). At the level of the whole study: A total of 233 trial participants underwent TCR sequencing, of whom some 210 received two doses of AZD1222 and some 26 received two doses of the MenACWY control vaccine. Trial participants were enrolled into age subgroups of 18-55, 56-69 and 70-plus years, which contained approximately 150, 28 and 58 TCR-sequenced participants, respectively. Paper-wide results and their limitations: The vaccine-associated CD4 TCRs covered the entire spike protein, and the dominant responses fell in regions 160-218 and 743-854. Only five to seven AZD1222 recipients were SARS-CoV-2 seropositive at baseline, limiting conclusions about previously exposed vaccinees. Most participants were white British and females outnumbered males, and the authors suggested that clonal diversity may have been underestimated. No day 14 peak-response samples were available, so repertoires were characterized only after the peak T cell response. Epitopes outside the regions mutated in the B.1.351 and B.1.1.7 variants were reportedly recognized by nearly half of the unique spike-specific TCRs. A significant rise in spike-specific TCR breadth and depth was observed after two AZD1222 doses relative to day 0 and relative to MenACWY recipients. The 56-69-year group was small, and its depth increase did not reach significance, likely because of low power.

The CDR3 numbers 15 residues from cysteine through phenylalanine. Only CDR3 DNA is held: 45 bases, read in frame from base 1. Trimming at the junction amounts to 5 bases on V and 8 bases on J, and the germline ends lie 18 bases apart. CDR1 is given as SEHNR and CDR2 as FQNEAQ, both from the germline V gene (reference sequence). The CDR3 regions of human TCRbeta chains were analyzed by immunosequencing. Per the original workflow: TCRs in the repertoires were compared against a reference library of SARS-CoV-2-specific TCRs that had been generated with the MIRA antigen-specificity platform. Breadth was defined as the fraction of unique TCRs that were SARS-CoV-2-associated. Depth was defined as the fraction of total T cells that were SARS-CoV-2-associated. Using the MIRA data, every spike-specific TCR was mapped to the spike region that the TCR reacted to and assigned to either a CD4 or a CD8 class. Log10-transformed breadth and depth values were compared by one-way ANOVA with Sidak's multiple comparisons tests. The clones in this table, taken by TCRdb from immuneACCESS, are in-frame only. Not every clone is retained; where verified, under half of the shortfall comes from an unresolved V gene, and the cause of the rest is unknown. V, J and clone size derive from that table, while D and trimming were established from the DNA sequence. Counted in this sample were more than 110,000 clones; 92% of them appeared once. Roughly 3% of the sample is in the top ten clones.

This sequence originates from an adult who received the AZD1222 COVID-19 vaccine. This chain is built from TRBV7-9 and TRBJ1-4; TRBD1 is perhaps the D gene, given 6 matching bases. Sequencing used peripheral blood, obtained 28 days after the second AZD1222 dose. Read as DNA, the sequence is TGTGCCAGCAGCCCCCACCAGGGGAATGGAGAAAAACTGTTTTTT. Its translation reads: CASSPHQGNGEKLFF.